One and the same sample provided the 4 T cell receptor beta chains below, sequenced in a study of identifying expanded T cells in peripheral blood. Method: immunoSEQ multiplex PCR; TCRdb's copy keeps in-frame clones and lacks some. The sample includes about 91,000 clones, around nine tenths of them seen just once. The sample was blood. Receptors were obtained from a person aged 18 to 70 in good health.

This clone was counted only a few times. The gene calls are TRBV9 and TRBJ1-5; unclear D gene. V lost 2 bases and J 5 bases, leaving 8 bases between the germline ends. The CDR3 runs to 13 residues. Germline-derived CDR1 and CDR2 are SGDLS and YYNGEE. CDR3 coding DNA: TGTGCCAGCAGCGTTGAGCCGTATCAGCCCCAGCATTTT. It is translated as CASSVEPYQPQHF.

CDR3 nucleotides: TGTGCCAGCAGCTTAAATGGTGACTCCTCCTACGAGCAGTACTTC. As protein: CASSLNGDSSYEQYF. The genes are TRBV7-3 and TRBJ2-7; D is unresolved. The CDR3 length is 15 residues. The germline V and J ends were trimmed by 1 base and 0 bases, with 10 bases remaining between them. CDR1 is SGHTA, CDR2 FQGTGA, per germline.

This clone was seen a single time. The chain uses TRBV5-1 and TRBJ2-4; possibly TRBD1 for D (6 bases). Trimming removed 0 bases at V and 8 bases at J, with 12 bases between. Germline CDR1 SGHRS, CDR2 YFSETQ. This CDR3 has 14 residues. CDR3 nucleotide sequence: TGCGCCAGCAGCTTGGCAGGGGCGATGGACATTCAGTACTTC. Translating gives CASSLAGAMDIQYF.

The CDR3 DNA sequence: TGTGCCAGCAGTTACTCGGCCGTGGGTGCAAATGGCTACACCTTC. Translation gives CASSYSAVGANGYTF. The chain recombines TRBV6-6 with TRBJ1-2; no reliable D call. Between the trimmed V and J ends, which lost 0 bases and 6 bases, there was a span of 14 bases. The CDR3 extends over 15 amino acids. Germline loops: CDR1 MNHNY, CDR2 SVGAGI (reference sequence).